The 3 T cell receptor beta chains reported below all come from one sample, sequenced in a study of T cells after yellow fever vaccination. TCRdb reanalysed the 5' RACE reads using MiXCR and keeps one entry per CDR3 protein. Found here are just under 600,000 distinct CDR3 sequences, roughly 13% of them singletons; the top ten hold about 14%. Sequencing used PBMCs, obtained on the day of the yellow fever booster vaccination. The receptors originated from a man aged 25 to 40 who received the YFV17D yellow fever vaccine.

V is TRBV2 and J is TRBJ2-5, with a weak D call TRBD2 (5 bases). The V gene's germline CDR1 is SNHLY and CDR2 FYNNEI. Trimming removed 10 bases at V and 7 bases at J, with 19 bases between. The CDR3 totals 13 residues. The CDR3, as DNA: TGTGCCAACCGAGAGGTCTCCCGGGGGACCCAGTACTTC. Translating gives CANREVSRGTQYF.

This clonotype has at least ten counts. The chain links TRBV12-3 or TRBV12-4 to TRBJ1-6, with D possibly being TRBD1 (5 bases). V lost 6 bases to trimming and J lost 7 bases, with 13 bases between them. The CDR3 loop spans 14 amino acids. The CDR3 loop is CASSPGTGNSPLHF. The CDR3, as DNA: TGTGCCAGCAGCCCCGGGACGGGCAATTCACCCCTCCACTTT.

The chain carries TRBV7-3 and TRBJ2-7, with D perhaps TRBD1 or TRBD2 (5 bases each). This CDR3 has 15 amino acids. The germline gives CDR1 SGHTA, CDR2 FQGTGA. V was trimmed by 2 bases and J by 2 bases, leaving 13 bases between them. The CDR3 sequence: CASSLGAEGPYEQYF. CDR3 bases: TGTGCCAGCAGCTTAGGGGCAGAGGGGCCCTACGAGCAGTACTTC.